The 9 T cell receptor beta chains given below trace back to one sample, sequenced in a study of T cells after yellow fever vaccination. TCRdb re-called the 5' RACE reads through MiXCR, storing one row per CDR3 protein. The table includes about 310,000 distinct CDR3 sequences, 3.6% detected once. The source was PBMCs, collected on the day of the yellow fever booster vaccination. The receptors shown here come from a man aged 18 to 29 who received the YFV17D yellow fever vaccine.

The V and J genes are TRBV29-1 and TRBJ1-1, with unresolved D. The germline CDR1 and CDR2 sequences are SQVTM and ANQGSEA. The CDR3 spans 14 residues. The CDR3 sequence: CSASRIGANTEAFF. CDR3 in DNA: TGCAGTGCAAGCAGGATCGGTGCGAACACTGAAGCTTTCTTT. Full variable domain (rest looked up from reference TRBV29-1 and TRBJ1-1): SAVISQKPSRDICQRGTSLTIQCQVDSQVTMMFWYRQQPGQSLTLIATANQGSEATYESGFVIDKFPISRPNLTFSTLTVSNMSPEDSSIYLCSASRIGANTEAFFGQGTRLTVV.

With regard to this clonotype: With a much larger clone just one base away, this may be a read error. The conserved phenylalanine or tryptophan is not found at the CDR3 terminus, so this likely reflects a read error. This chain joins TRBV18 and TRBJ2-1, with 10 positions matching TRBD2. Germline loops: CDR1 KGHSH, CDR2 LQKENI. V gave up 3 bases and J gave up 4 bases; unmatched junction bases: 6. The CDR3 totals 16 residues. The CDR3 DNA follows: TGTGCCAGCTCACCTCGCTTAGCGGGGGGATACAATGAGCAGTTCCTC. It encodes CASSPRLAGGYNEQFL.

The gene calls are TRBV4-3 and TRBJ2-6; 7 bases match TRBD1. Germline CDR1 reads LGHNA; CDR2 reads YSLEER. The trim removed 4 bases at V and 0 bases at J, leaving 6 bases unmatched. The CDR3 extends over 17 amino acids. DNA for the CDR3: TGCGCCAGCAGCCCGACCACAGGGGTCTCTGGGGCCAACGTCCTGACTTTC. Residues: CASSPTTGVSGANVLTF.

This clonotype has ten or more counts. V usage is TRBV27 and J usage is TRBJ2-2; 11 nucleotides align to TRBD2. The J segment lost 7 bases and the V segment lost 6 bases, leaving 4 bases of the junction unmatched. This CDR3 spans 14 amino acids. Germline V gene data show CDR1 as MNHEY and CDR2 as SMNVEV (reference sequence). CDR3 coding DNA: TGTGCCAGCAGCATGGGACTAGCGGTCGGGGAGCTGTTTTTT. Encoded protein: CASSMGLAVGELFF.

This clonotype was recorded at least ten times. The genes are TRBV18 and TRBJ2-2; D is unclear. This CDR3 region has 13 residues. Germline CDR1 is KGHSH and CDR2 is LQKENI. The V end was cut by 3 bases, the J end by 4 bases, with 6 bases between. CDR3 region: CASSPESTGELFF. CDR3 coding DNA: TGTGCCAGCTCACCGGAGAGCACCGGGGAGCTGTTTTTT.

In this sample, this clonotype turned up a few times. The chain couples TRBV5-6 to TRBJ1-5; D is perhaps TRBD1 (5 bases). The V gene lost 5 bases and the J gene lost 7 bases, with 13 bases spanning the gap. The length of the CDR3 is 13 residues. Germline CDR1 reads SGHDT; CDR2 reads YYEEEE. The CDR3 DNA follows: TGTGCCAGCAGTGGGGGGTCGCGACAGCCCCAGCATTTT. It is translated as CASSGGSRQPQHF. Full variable domain (missing parts from reference TRBV5-6 and TRBJ1-5): DAGVTQSPTHLIKTRGQQVTLRCSPKSGHDTVSWYQQALGQGPQFIFQYYEEEERQRGNFPDRFSGHQFPNYSSELNVNALLLGDSALYLCASSGGSRQPQHFGDGTRLSIL.

This clonotype was recorded at least ten times. The chain employs TRBV9 and TRBJ2-4, with D maybe TRBD2 (7 bases). V was cut by 0 bases and J by 15 bases, with 19 bases left in between. Germline V gene data show CDR1 as SGDLS and CDR2 as YYNGEE. The CDR3 consists of 14 residues. The CDR3 DNA follows: TGTGCCAGCAGCGTAGCGGGGGCGGGGGAGGGTCTGTACTTC. Translated: CASSVAGAGEGLYF.

This clonotype was seen repeatedly, ten times or more. This chain joins TRBV5-1 and TRBJ2-5; TRBD2 matches at 7 bases. This CDR3 has 17 residues. V was pared by 2 bases and J by 5 bases, with 15 bases of the junction left unmatched. Germline assignment: CDR1 SGHRS and CDR2 YFSETQ. The CDR3 DNA is TGCGCCAGCAGCTTTGTCAACGGGGGGAGTAACGGGGAGACCCAGTACTTC. Its translation is CASSFVNGGSNGETQYF.

The chain links TRBV12-3 or TRBV12-4 to TRBJ2-1, with 8 bases aligning to TRBD2. With V trimmed by 5 bases and J by 2 bases, 5 bases remained unmatched. This CDR3 has 15 amino acids. The CDR3 DNA is TGTGCCAGCAGTCAGATAGCGGGAACCTACAATGAGCAGTTCTTC. This translates into CASSQIAGTYNEQFF.